This TCR beta chain was profiled in a study of OX40 agonist ivuxolimab in advanced cancers. The wider study: An agonistic human IgG2 monoclonal antibody against OX40 (CD134) was given. Patients assigned to dose escalation were diagnosed with hepatocellular carcinoma, melanoma, renal cell or head and neck cancer.

Germline loops: CDR1 MDHEN, CDR2 SYDVKM. Trimming removed 3 bases from V and 2 bases from J; junction bases left unmatched: 5. The CDR3 has 17 residues. Profiled with immunoSEQ multiplex PCR; TCRdb holds only in-frame clones, not every one. Here the sample spans about 58,000 clones, 75% to 90% being singletons. The chain carries TRBV28 and TRBJ2-1; 12 bases line up with TRBD2. This receptor was identified in an adult with an advanced solid tumor such as melanoma, head and neck, liver or kidney cancer. The specimen was CD4+ or CD8+ T cells sorted from blood, collected in a trial of the OX40 agonist ivuxolimab. CDR3 region: CASSFHGLAGPYNEQFF. CDR3 bases: TGTGCCAGCAGTTTTCACGGACTAGCGGGACCCTACAATGAGCAGTTCTTC.